The entry that follows covers one T cell receptor (beta chain) sequence. The sample is drawn from a study of cytomegalovirus exposure and HLA in healthy donors. Losses at the gene ends were 6 bases for V and 0 bases for J; bases not matched to a gene: 2. The CDR3 runs to 13 residues. Germline V CDR1 and CDR2: MNHEY, SVGAGI. The PCR made use of 60 Vbeta and 13 Jbeta primers. Assay used: immunoSEQ multiplex PCR; TCRdb lists only in-frame clones, some missing. The profile shows around 150,000 clones, over 75% of them singletons. V usage is TRBV6-5 and J usage is TRBJ2-7; 7 bases map to TRBD1. This TCR was recovered from a man between 45 and 60 years old in good health and CMV-seronegative. Input material: PBMCs. In nucleotides, the CDR3 is TGTGCCAGCAGAGGGACAGCCTCCTACGAGCAGTACTTC. This sequence encodes CASRGTASYEQYF.